This TCR beta chain stems from a study of control samples from healthy donors and cancer patients. Assay: immunoSEQ multiplex PCR; the TCRdb copy retains only in-frame clones and omits some. The table includes over 60,000 clones, roughly 85% detected once. This clone rates as medium-sized. This TCR was recovered from a man between 35 and 55 years old in good health. Sequencing was performed on blood.

In nucleotides, the CDR3 is TGTGCCAGCAGGCTCTCGATGGGGGAGACCCAGTACTTC. Protein: CASRLSMGETQYF. The gene calls are TRBV12-3 or TRBV12-4 and TRBJ2-5; D is unresolved. The CDR3 consists of 13 residues. The V end lost 6 bases, the J end lost 5 bases, and 13 bases lay between the germline ends.